These 20 T cell receptor beta chains came from one sample sequenced in a study of T-cell memory formation after mild COVID-19. TCRdb ran MiXCR on the 5' RACE reads and lists one entry per CDR3 protein. This table has 450,000 to 700,000 distinct CDR3 sequences, under 20% appearing once. Material for sequencing was PBMCs or a T cell subset sorted from them (not recorded which). These receptors all stem from an adult woman who had mild COVID-19 (a few samples of this study predate the infection). Cell type and time point are not known.

The sample holds a few counts of this clonotype. The chain is built from TRBV7-2 and TRBJ2-7, with 13 bases aligning to TRBD2. In germline, CDR1 is SGHTA, CDR2 FQGNSA. The V gene end was trimmed by 5 bases and the J gene end by 6 bases; junction bases not matched to a gene: 13. CDR3 length equals 17 residues. The DNA of the CDR3 is TGTGCCAGCAGCAGGGGGTGGACTAGCGGGAGAGGGGTCGAGCAGTACTTC. This translates into CASSRGWTSGRGVEQYF.

This clonotype has just a few counts. The chain's CDR3 is CASSLVGTPVDEQFF. Here the CDR3 DNA reads TGCGCCAGCAGCTTGGTCGGGACGCCCGTCGATGAGCAGTTCTTC. V and J are TRBV5-1 and TRBJ2-1, with D perhaps being TRBD1 or TRBD2 (5 bases each). Germline CDR1 reads SGHRS; CDR2 reads YFSETQ. The CDR3 sequence is 15 residues long. V dropped 0 bases and J dropped 8 bases, with 15 bases sitting between them.

With regard to this clonotype: A junction boundary mismatches the germline segment, possibly from a read error. This rearrangement joins TRBV7-2 to TRBJ1-2, with 8 positions matching TRBD1. CDR1 SGHTA and CDR2 FQGNSA come from the germline V gene. This CDR3 spans 14 amino acids. The CDR3 protein is CASSPFDRGMSRIF. The CDR3 DNA is TGTGCCAGCAGTCCTTTCGACAGGGGCATGTCAAGGATCTTC.

This clonotype was picked up many times. V usage is TRBV11-2 and J usage is TRBJ2-7; D uncertain. The V end was cut by 1 base, the J end by 0 bases, with 10 bases between. In germline, CDR1 is SGHAT, CDR2 FQNNGV. This CDR3 is built from 15 residues. The CDR3 DNA follows: TGTGCCAGCAGCTTAGTAGGCGTAAGCTCCTACGAGCAGTACTTC. Amino acids: CASSLVGVSSYEQYF.

This clonotype was detected once. The rearrangement joins TRBV13 to TRBJ2-7; D tentatively fits TRBD1 or TRBD2 (5 bases each). Germline V gene data show CDR1 as PRHDT and CDR2 as FYEKMQ (reference sequence). This CDR3 region has 14 residues. V was cut by 8 bases and J by 0 bases, with 14 bases left in between. CDR3 in amino acids: CASGSGTPSYEQYF. In DNA form, the CDR3 reads TGTGCCAGCGGATCGGGGACCCCCTCCTACGAGCAGTACTTC.

Only a few counts were recorded for this clonotype. The V call is TRBV7-3, the J call TRBJ1-1; D not certain. Germline CDR1 SGHTA, CDR2 FQGTGA. V was trimmed by 0 bases and J by 0 bases, leaving 8 bases between them. The CDR3 is made up of 15 amino acids. CDR3 protein: CASSLTAGMNTEAFF. DNA for the CDR3: TGTGCCAGCAGCTTAACGGCGGGGATGAACACTGAAGCTTTCTTT.

The chain is built from TRBV12-3 or TRBV12-4 and TRBJ2-7; TRBD1 agrees at 7 bases. The length of the CDR3 is 15 residues. V trimming: 3 bases; J trimming: 1 base; junction bases outside the gene matches: 6. The CDR3 bases are TGTGCCAGCAGTTTTCGGGACAGTGGGTCCTACGAGCAGTACTTC. Residues: CASSFRDSGSYEQYF.

The table lists this clonotype with a few counts. This sequence joins TRBV6-5 and TRBJ2-1; D perhaps matches TRBD2 (8 bases). Germline CDR1 reads MNHEY; CDR2 reads SVGAGI. Trimming stripped 5 bases from V and 6 bases from J, with 23 bases between. The CDR3 runs to 17 residues. The CDR3 loop reads CASSNTRGGRGRNEQFF. CDR3 sequence (DNA): TGTGCCAGCAGTAACACCCGGGGGGGGAGGGGGCGCAATGAGCAGTTCTTC.

The CDR3, as DNA: TGTGCCTCCCGGACAGGGGTTGCAGATACGCAGTATTTT. Translated, it gives CASRTGVADTQYF. The chain recombines TRBV30 with TRBJ2-3, with 9 nucleotides matching TRBD1. V shed 7 bases and J 4 bases; nucleotides not matched to a gene: 6. Per the germline V gene, CDR1 is GTSNPN and CDR2 is SVGIG (reference sequence). The CDR3 covers 13 residues.

This chain uses TRBV5-6 with TRBJ2-2, with 8 bases lining up with TRBD1. Trimming took 3 bases from V and 2 from J; bases not matched to a gene: 6. Germline V gives CDR1 SGHDT, CDR2 YYEEEE. The CDR3 sequence is 16 residues long. The CDR3 is CASSSGTGYNTGELFF. CDR3 DNA sequence: TGTGCCAGCAGCTCCGGGACAGGTTATAACACCGGGGAGCTGTTTTTT.

This sequence joins TRBV6-5 and TRBJ2-3; the match to TRBD2 covers 11 bases. From germline, CDR1 is MNHEY and CDR2 SVGAGI. This CDR3 is 17 amino acids long. V was clipped by 4 bases and J by 2 bases; unmatched bases: 8. The CDR3: CASSSATSGVPTDTQYF. For the CDR3, the DNA is TGTGCCAGCAGTTCCGCGACTAGCGGGGTACCCACAGATACGCAGTATTTT.

This clonotype was observed a handful of times. The chain has TRBV6-5 and TRBJ2-3, with D uncertain. V lost 6 bases, J lost 4 bases, and 11 bases lay in between. This CDR3 is 13 amino acids long. Per the germline V gene, CDR1 is MNHEY and CDR2 is SVGAGI. CDR3: CASSFGWADTQYF. The CDR3 nucleotides read TGTGCCAGCAGCTTCGGATGGGCAGATACGCAGTATTTT.

V gene TRBV7-8 combines with J gene TRBJ1-1; D call uncertain. Per the germline V gene, CDR1 is SGHVS and CDR2 is FQNEAQ. Deletions cut 2 bases from V and 5 bases from J, with 12 bases between. This CDR3 is built from 14 residues. In nucleotides, the CDR3 is TGTGCCAGCAGCTTACTAACAGCTGTGACTGAAGCTTTCTTT. Its protein product is CASSLLTAVTEAFF.

This clonotype was seen more than once but under ten times. This chain connects TRBV10-3 to TRBJ1-4; possible D gene TRBD1, 6 bases. The CDR3 extends over 15 amino acids. In germline, CDR1 is ENHRY, CDR2 SYGVKD. The ends were cut back, 6 bases at V and 8 bases at J, with 19 bases in the middle. The DNA for the CDR3 is TGTGCCATCAGCGCCGCAACAGGGAGAGGAGAAAAACTGTTTTTT. It translates to CAISAATGRGEKLFF.

The V call is TRBV7-8, the J call TRBJ2-1, with 7 positions matching TRBD2. The CDR3 spans 15 residues. The J segment lost 9 bases and the V segment lost 2 bases, leaving 10 bases of the junction unmatched. Germline lookup yields CDR1 SGHVS and CDR2 FQNEAQ. CDR3 in amino acids: CASSLTGRERGEQFF. In DNA, the CDR3 is TGTGCCAGCAGCTTAACGGGGCGGGAGCGGGGTGAGCAGTTCTTC.

This clonotype has a handful of counts. V is TRBV7-9 and J is TRBJ2-4; D might be TRBD1 (6 bases). The CDR3 runs 15 residues. Trimming left V 5 bases short and J 2 bases short, with 13 bases between. The germline V gene has CDR1 SEHNR and CDR2 FQNEAQ (reference sequence). For the CDR3, the DNA is TGTGCCAGCAGCGACCTACAGGGAACCAAAAACATTCAGTACTTC. Protein: CASSDLQGTKNIQYF.

The rearrangement links TRBV7-9 to TRBJ2-1; 9 positions match TRBD1. The CDR3 spans 18 residues. V gave up 3 bases and J gave up 0 bases; unmatched junction bases: 9. Germline V gene data show CDR1 as SEHNR and CDR2 as FQNEAQ (reference sequence). The CDR3 region has the DNA TGTGCCAGCAGCTTCACCGGGACAGGGTTGTCCTCCTACAATGAGCAGTTCTTC. Translated, it gives CASSFTGTGLSSYNEQFF.

This clonotype appeared a few times. The rearrangement links TRBV10-3 to TRBJ2-5, with 10 bases that match TRBD1. Trimming at V came to 4 bases and at J to 1 base, leaving 12 bases not matched to a gene. The CDR3 is 18 amino acids. Germline lookup yields CDR1 ENHRY and CDR2 SYGVKD. CDR3 DNA: TGTGCCATCAGTGGGTCGGGACAGGGGACGATACTCCAAGAGACCCAGTACTTC. Translated, it gives CAISGSGQGTILQETQYF.

This clonotype turned up a few times. The CDR3 reads CASSQLAGGPNRRYEQYF. DNA of the CDR3: TGTGCCAGCAGCCAACTAGCGGGAGGACCGAATCGACGTTACGAGCAGTACTTC. This sequence joins TRBV9 and TRBJ2-7; TRBD2 agrees at 12 bases. CDR1 SGDLS and CDR2 YYNGEE come from the germline V gene. V shed 4 bases, J shed 4 bases, and the junction held 15 bases outside the gene matches. The CDR3 runs 18 residues.

The sample holds a few counts of this clonotype. The chain joins TRBV5-4 to TRBJ2-1; TRBD1 might be the D (6 bases). The CDR3 totals 12 residues. V was trimmed by 4 bases and J by 8 bases, leaving 10 bases between them. Germline V gives CDR1 SGHNT, CDR2 YYREEE (reference sequence). The CDR3 DNA follows: TGTGCCAGCAGCCCAGGGGTTGATGAGCAGTTCTTC. This gives the protein CASSPGVDEQFF.